Listed below are T cell receptor beta chains from one sample, sequenced in a study of Graves' ophthalmopathy and Graves' hyperthyroidism. MiXCR was run by TCRdb on the multiplex PCR reads, yielding one entry per CDR3 protein. The table records roughly 500,000 distinct CDR3 sequences, roughly 14% of them present only once. The sample comprised blood. The receptors originated from a woman aged 30 to 39 with Graves' ophthalmopathy. Each CDR3 is given with its conserved first and last residue. The order of the fields is V gene, clone size, D gene, J gene, CDR3 DNA, CDR3 protein. A D gene is named only where the DNA matches it firmly. For some rows the clone size is stated as once, few or many, or as a class when expanded; others skip it.

v_call: TRBV2
clone_size: many
d_call: NA
j_call: TRBJ2-7
cdr3_nt: TGTGCTACCAAACGGGTACTCTCCTACGAGCAGTACTTC
cdr3_aa: CATKRVLSYEQYF

v_call: TRBV7-9
clone_size: many
d_call: NA
j_call: TRBJ2-7
cdr3_nt: TGTGCCAGCAGCCCCGCCGGACGGCACGAGCAGTACTTC
cdr3_aa: CASSPAGRHEQYF

v_call: TRBV6-1
clone_size: many
d_call: NA
j_call: TRBJ1-1
cdr3_nt: TGTGCCAGCAGTGAAAGGGGGATAGGGACTGAAGCTTTCTTT
cdr3_aa: CASSERGIGTEAFF

v_call: TRBV5-1
clone_size: NA
d_call: NA
j_call: TRBJ2-2
cdr3_nt: TGCGCCTGCACCTCAGCGAACACCGGGGAGCTGTTTTTT
cdr3_aa: CACTSANTGELFF

v_call: TRBV2
clone_size: many
d_call: TRBD2
j_call: TRBJ2-7
cdr3_nt: TGTGCCAGCAGTGAATTGCGGGAGATTGGCGAGCAGTACTTC
cdr3_aa: CASSELREIGEQYF

v_call: TRBV30
clone_size: many
d_call: TRBD1
j_call: TRBJ1-5
cdr3_nt: TGTGCCTGGAGAAAGACAGGGGGAAGCAATCAGCCCCAGCATTTT
cdr3_aa: CAWRKTGGSNQPQHF

v_call: TRBV11-2
clone_size: NA
d_call: NA
j_call: TRBJ1-2
cdr3_nt: TGTGCCAGCAGCTTAGTTCCGAGGAGGGATGGCTACACCTTC
cdr3_aa: CASSLVPRRDGYTF

v_call: TRBV12-3/TRBV12-4
clone_size: NA
d_call: TRBD1
j_call: TRBJ1-5
cdr3_nt: TGTGCCAGCAGCCGGGCCGGGACAGGGTACTGGGGCAATCAGCCCCAGCATTTT
cdr3_aa: CASSRAGTGYWGNQPQHF

v_call: TRBV28
clone_size: many
d_call: NA
j_call: TRBJ1-2
cdr3_nt: TGTGCCAGCAGTTTAGGGTGGAGAGGGGCCCCTCCGACGTCCTATGGCTACACCTTC
cdr3_aa: CASSLGWRGAPPTSYGYTF

v_call: TRBV15
clone_size: many
d_call: NA
j_call: TRBJ2-7
cdr3_nt: TGTGCCACCAGCAGTCGTGGGCGGGGGCTAGACGAGCAGTACTTC
cdr3_aa: CATSSRGRGLDEQYF

v_call: TRBV20-1
clone_size: NA
d_call: TRBD2
j_call: TRBJ2-5
cdr3_nt: TGCAGTGCTAGACCTAGCGGGGGCGGGCGAGAGACCCAGTACTTC
cdr3_aa: CSARPSGGGRETQYF

v_call: TRBV6-1
clone_size: NA
d_call: NA
j_call: TRBJ2-5
cdr3_nt: TGTGCCAGCAGTGAAGGTAGAGGGAAGGGAGAGACCCAGTACTTC
cdr3_aa: CASSEGRGKGETQYF

v_call: TRBV10-3
clone_size: few
d_call: NA
j_call: TRBJ2-4
cdr3_nt: TGTGCCGCCAGCAGGGACCGAGACATTCAGTACTTC
cdr3_aa: CAASRDRDIQYF

v_call: TRBV28
clone_size: many
d_call: NA
j_call: TRBJ2-4
cdr3_nt: TGTGCCAGCAGTCCGCAGGGGTATGACATTCAGTACTTC
cdr3_aa: CASSPQGYDIQYF

v_call: TRBV27
clone_size: many
d_call: TRBD1
j_call: TRBJ1-5
cdr3_nt: TGTGCCAGCAGTTTGGGAGGGGGCAGGGTTCAGCCCCAGCATTTT
cdr3_aa: CASSLGGGRVQPQHF

v_call: TRBV20-1
clone_size: many
d_call: NA
j_call: TRBJ2-7
cdr3_nt: TGCAGTGCTAGAGGTCAGGGGAACGATAGAGGCGAGCAGTACTTC
cdr3_aa: CSARGQGNDRGEQYF